The 24 T cell receptor beta chains below were found in one sample sequenced in a study of T-cell reconstitution after alpha-beta-depleted transplantation in children (dated by TCRdb to the mid-2010s). In light of the paper, this sample's treatment or condition label describes: allogeneic hematopoietic cell transplantation with graft depleted of TCRalphabeta T cells and CD19 B cells. The library was prepared using PCR. Reads for this sample came from an Illumina HiSeq 2500. To normalize quantification of the TCRbeta repertoire, the TCR libraries were built with molecular barcoding that relied on unique molecular identifiers. TCRdb applied fastp at Q25 and MiXCR to the public reads, then kept only in-frame beta chains. Records with the same CDR3 protein are collapsed into one entry carrying the most frequent genes and DNA. The sample has about 17,000 distinct CDR3 sequences on record, approximately 13% of them singletons. The ten largest clones take up 55% to 75% of the sample.

The sequenced sample was PBMCs, mostly from graft donor cells, obtained 180 days after TCRalphabeta/CD19-depleted stem cell transplant. The receptor set was obtained from a boy under two years old who had a stem cell transplant for Wiskott-Aldrich syndrome, so the T cells may come from the graft donor.

This clonotype was seen repeatedly, ten times or more. J is TRBJ1-4 and V is TRBV7-9; no clear D gene. The CDR3 contains 12 residues. V was cut by 5 bases and J by 5 bases, with 6 bases left in between. Germline CDR1 and CDR2: SEHNR and FQNEAQ (reference sequence). The CDR3 DNA reads as TGTGCCAGCAGCCTACGGAATGAAAAACTGTTTTTT. Its translation: CASSLRNEKLFF.

This clonotype was seen repeatedly, ten times or more. The chain links TRBV18 to TRBJ2-5; D remains unclear. V was pared by 2 bases and J by 5 bases, with 3 bases between. The V gene's germline CDR1 is KGHSH and CDR2 LQKENI. This CDR3 spans 11 amino acids. CDR3: CASSPKETQYF. The CDR3 DNA is TGTGCCAGCTCACCAAAGGAGACCCAGTACTTC.

There are many counts of this clonotype. V and J are TRBV20-1 and TRBJ2-2, with D unresolved. The ends were cut back, 1 base at V and 0 bases at J, with 6 bases in the middle. Germline lookup yields CDR1 DFQATT and CDR2 SNEGSKA (reference sequence). This CDR3 contains 14 residues. The DNA for the CDR3 is TGCAGTGCTAGAGGGTCTACGAACACCGGGGAGCTGTTTTTT. Translating gives CSARGSTNTGELFF.

In its sample, this clonotype was seen a few times. The chain employs TRBV15 and TRBJ1-4, with D perhaps TRBD1 (6 bases). Germline assignment: CDR1 LNHNV and CDR2 YYDKDF (reference sequence). The CDR3 runs to 14 residues. V gave up 3 bases and J gave up 8 bases, with 13 bases separating them. The CDR3 here is CATSRGALGEKLFF. CDR3 sequence (DNA): TGTGCCACCAGCAGGGGGGCGCTGGGCGAAAAACTGTTTTTT. Full variable domain (missing parts from reference TRBV15 and TRBJ1-4): DAMVIQNPRYQVTQFGKPVTLSCSQTLNHNVMYWYQQKSSQAPKLLFHYYDKDFNNEADTPDNFQSRRPNTSFCFLDIRSPGLGDTAMYLCATSRGALGEKLFFGSGTQLSVL.

This clonotype was counted a few times. This chain links TRBV20-1 with TRBJ1-2; a possible D gene is TRBD1 (6 bases). V shed 4 bases and J shed 4 bases, with 19 bases lying between them. Looked up from germline, CDR1 is DFQATT and CDR2 is SNEGSKA (reference sequence). This CDR3 spans 15 amino acids. CDR3 in amino acids: CSAIKRTDPFYGYTF. In DNA form, the CDR3 reads TGCAGTGCTATAAAACGGACAGATCCATTCTATGGCTACACCTTC.

This clonotype was seen at least ten times. This rearrangement joins TRBV7-9 to TRBJ2-7; TRBD2 might be the D (5 bases). There are 15 residues in the CDR3. The V gene lost 6 bases and the J gene lost 3 bases, with 18 bases spanning the gap. Germline V CDR1 and CDR2: SEHNR, FQNEAQ (reference sequence). This CDR3 reads CASRDSGSKDYEQYF. The CDR3 coding sequence is TGTGCCAGCAGGGACTCGGGCAGCAAAGACTACGAGCAGTACTTC.

This clonotype was detected a few times. V usage is TRBV20-1 and J usage is TRBJ2-7; weak D call: TRBD2 (6 bases). Germline values: CDR1 DFQATT, CDR2 SNEGSKA (reference sequence). V lost 2 bases, J lost 2 bases, and 7 bases lay in between. The CDR3 spans 12 residues. The CDR3 coding sequence is TGCAGTGCTAGACTAGCGCCCTACGAGCAGTACTTC. It encodes CSARLAPYEQYF.

The sample holds many counts of this clonotype. The J gene is TRBJ2-1, the V gene TRBV9, with TRBD2 identical over 9 bases. The V gene end was trimmed by 0 bases and the J gene end by 4 bases; junction bases not matched to a gene: 2. This CDR3 is built from 15 residues. CDR1 is SGDLS and CDR2 is YYNGEE in the germline V gene. Written as DNA, the CDR3 is TGTGCCAGCAGCGTAGCGGGACTAGCTTACAATGAGCAGTTCTTC. Translating gives CASSVAGLAYNEQFF.

This clonotype occurred many times. The chain carries TRBV20-1 and TRBJ2-3; D gene ambiguous. Germline V gene data show CDR1 as DFQATT and CDR2 as SNEGSKA (reference sequence). The CDR3 has 12 residues. V was clipped by 4 bases and J by 2 bases, with 7 bases between them. Written as DNA, the CDR3 is TGCAGTGCTAATCCAGACACAGATACGCAGTATTTT. This codes for CSANPDTDTQYF.

At least ten counts were recorded for this clonotype. J is TRBJ1-2 and V is TRBV7-9; TRBD1 matches 8 bases. Germline V gene data show CDR1 as SEHNR and CDR2 as FQNEAQ (reference sequence). This CDR3 has 16 residues. V was pared by 1 base and J by 4 bases, with 8 bases of the junction left unmatched. In DNA form, the CDR3 reads TGTGCCAGCAGCTTAGGCCTGACAGGGGAGAGCTATGGCTACACCTTC. Protein sequence: CASSLGLTGESYGYTF. Together with reference TRBV7-9 and TRBJ1-2, the CDR3 gives the full variable domain: DTGVSQNPRHKITKRGQNVTFRCDPISEHNRLYWYRQTLGQGPEFLTYFQNEAQLEKSRLLSDRFSAERPKGSFSTLEIQRTEQGDSAMYLCASSLGLTGESYGYTFGSGTRLTVV.

This clonotype has only a few counts. The genes are TRBV28 and TRBJ1-4, with D possibly being TRBD1 (5 bases). The CDR3 sequence is 14 residues long. Per germline, CDR1 MDHEN and CDR2 SYDVKM. The germline V and J ends were trimmed by 1 base and 8 bases, with 11 bases remaining between them. CDR3 loop: CASSLSGVGEKLFF. The CDR3 coding sequence is TGTGCCAGCAGTTTATCGGGGGTCGGGGAAAAACTGTTTTTT.

The chain recombines TRBV5-3 with TRBJ2-7, with a tentative D call TRBD2 (6 bases). TRBV5-3 qualifies as an ORF whose function is uncertain. The CDR3 totals 16 residues. Trimming cost V 8 bases and J 2 bases, with 23 bases left between them. Written as DNA, the CDR3 is TGTGCCAGTAGTAGGCTAGCGCTCTCCTCCGCCTACGAGCAGTACTTC. This encodes CASSRLALSSAYEQYF.

The genes are TRBV20-1 and TRBJ2-1; 14 nucleotides line up with TRBD2. The junction had 6 bases not matched to a gene; V was cut back by 5 bases and J by 0 bases. CDR1 and CDR2 (germline): DFQATT, SNEGSKA (reference sequence). The CDR3 totals 17 residues. Here the CDR3 reads CSASGLAGASSYNEQFF. Written as DNA, the CDR3 is TGCAGTGCTTCGGGACTAGCGGGAGCCAGCTCCTACAATGAGCAGTTCTTC.

The CDR3 sequence: CASSEPSGGEEAFF. CDR3 nucleotides: TGTGCCAGCAGTGAACCCTCAGGGGGCGAGGAAGCTTTCTTT. This chain joins TRBV6-1 and TRBJ1-1; 8 bases map to TRBD1. V shed 2 bases and J 8 bases; nucleotides not matched to a gene: 7. The CDR3 spans 14 residues. Per the germline V gene, CDR1 is MNHNS and CDR2 is SASEGT.

The table lists this clonotype with many counts. The CDR3 DNA reads TGTGCCAGCAGTTTAGCCGGGAATCAGCCCCAGCATTTT. The encoded protein is CASSLAGNQPQHF. This chain links TRBV12-3 or TRBV12-4 with TRBJ1-5; no reliable D call. The CDR3 covers 13 residues. Trimming took 0 bases from V and 4 from J, leaving 4 bases between them.

This clonotype showed up just a few times. The chain has TRBV12-3 or TRBV12-4 and TRBJ2-7; D call uncertain. The CDR3 totals 12 residues. V dropped 3 bases and J dropped 6 bases, with 9 bases sitting between them. The CDR3 region has the DNA TGTGCCAGCAGTTTTAGTTTGTCCGAGCAGTACTTC. Encoded protein: CASSFSLSEQYF.

The chain joins TRBV7-9 to TRBJ1-1; D not resolved. CDR3 length: 12 residues. Trimming removed 3 bases from V and 10 bases from J, with 12 bases in between. CDR1 SEHNR and CDR2 FQNEAQ come from the germline V gene (reference sequence). The CDR3 loop reads CASSFGTLGAFF. CDR3 nucleotides: TGTGCCAGCAGCTTCGGTACCCTGGGAGCTTTCTTT.

The genes are TRBV14 and TRBJ2-7; tentative D call: TRBD1 (5 bases). The germline CDR1 and CDR2 sequences are SGHDN and FVKESK. CDR3 length equals 13 residues. V gave up 8 bases and J gave up 7 bases, with 18 bases separating them. The CDR3 region is CASAQGLAGEQYF. DNA for the CDR3: TGTGCCAGCGCTCAGGGTCTCGCCGGGGAGCAGTACTTC.

The V gene is TRBV5-1, the J gene TRBJ2-5, with 9 bases fitting TRBD1. The CDR3 has 14 amino acids. From germline, CDR1 is SGHRS and CDR2 YFSETQ. The J segment lost 2 bases and the V segment lost 3 bases, leaving 2 bases of the junction unmatched. The CDR3 DNA is TGCGCCAGCAGCTCGGGACAGGGTCAAGAGACCCAGTACTTC. As protein: CASSSGQGQETQYF.

The rearrangement links TRBV3-1 to TRBJ2-1; 8 nucleotides match TRBD2. V was clipped by 4 bases and J by 6 bases; unmatched bases: 5. The CDR3 is 14 amino acids. CDR1 and CDR2 (germline): LGHDT, YNNKEL (reference sequence). The CDR3 reads CASSPGLAFNEQFF. CDR3 bases: TGTGCCAGCAGCCCTGGACTAGCCTTCAATGAGCAGTTCTTC.

This chain connects TRBV20-1 to TRBJ2-3; perhaps D is TRBD1 or TRBD2 (6 bases each). Trimming pared 6 bases from V and 1 base from J, leaving 11 bases between. The CDR3 extends over 13 amino acids. From germline, CDR1 is DFQATT and CDR2 SNEGSKA (reference sequence). CDR3 sequence reads: CSANRGGTDTQYF. The CDR3 coding sequence is TGCAGTGCAAATAGGGGGGGCACAGATACGCAGTATTTT.

This clonotype has ten or more counts. In nucleotides, the CDR3 is TGTGCCAGCTCATCAGGACTAGCGGCTAAGACAGATACGCAGTATTTT. Protein sequence: CASSSGLAAKTDTQYF. The chain is built from TRBV18 and TRBJ2-3; 10 bases are a match to TRBD2. The CDR3 totals 16 residues. The germline V gene encodes CDR1 KGHSH and CDR2 LQKENI. Trimming removed 5 bases from V and 3 bases from J; junction bases left unmatched: 8.

This clonotype was recorded many times. V is TRBV6-2 or TRBV6-3 and J is TRBJ1-2; D call uncertain. Between the trimmed V and J ends, which lost 4 bases and 7 bases, there was a span of 22 bases. The CDR3 has 16 residues. Germline V CDR1 and CDR2: MNHEY, SVGEGT. In DNA, the CDR3 is TGTGCCAGCAGTTCCATCCCGGAAGGGCGTGTGAGTGGCTACACCTTC. This encodes CASSSIPEGRVSGYTF.

CDR3 sequence: CASSLAGVGDGQFF. The CDR3 nucleotides are TGTGCCAGCAGCTTGGCGGGAGTCGGAGATGGGCAGTTCTTC. V and J are TRBV5-6 and TRBJ2-1; possible D gene TRBD2, 6 bases. Trimming stripped 0 bases from V and 12 bases from J, with 16 bases between. The CDR3 loop spans 14 amino acids. Germline CDR1 SGHDT, CDR2 YYEEEE.